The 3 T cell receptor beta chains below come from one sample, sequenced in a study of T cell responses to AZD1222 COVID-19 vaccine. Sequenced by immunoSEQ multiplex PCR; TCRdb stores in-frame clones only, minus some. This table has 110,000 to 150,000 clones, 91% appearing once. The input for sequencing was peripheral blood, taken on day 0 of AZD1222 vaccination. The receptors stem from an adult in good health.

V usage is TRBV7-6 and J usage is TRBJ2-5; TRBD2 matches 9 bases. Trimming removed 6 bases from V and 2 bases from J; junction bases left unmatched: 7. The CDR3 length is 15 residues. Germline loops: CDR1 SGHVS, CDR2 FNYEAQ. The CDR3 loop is CASSYSGGRQETQYF. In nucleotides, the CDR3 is TGTGCCAGCAGTTATAGCGGGGGAAGACAAGAGACCCAGTACTTC.

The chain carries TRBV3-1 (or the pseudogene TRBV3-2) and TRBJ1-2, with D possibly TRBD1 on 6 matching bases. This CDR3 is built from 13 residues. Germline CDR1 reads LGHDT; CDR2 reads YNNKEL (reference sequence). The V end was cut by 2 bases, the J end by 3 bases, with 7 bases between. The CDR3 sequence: CASSQNRDYGYTF. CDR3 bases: TGTGCCAGCAGCCAAAACAGGGACTATGGCTACACCTTC.

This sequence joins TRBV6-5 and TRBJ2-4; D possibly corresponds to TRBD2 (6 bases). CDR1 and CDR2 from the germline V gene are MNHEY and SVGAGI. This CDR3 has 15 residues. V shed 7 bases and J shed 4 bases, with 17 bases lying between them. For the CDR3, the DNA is TGTGCCAGCATGCGGGGAGAGACCCTAAAAAACATTCAGTACTTC. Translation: CASMRGETLKNIQYF.